This TCR beta chain was captured in a study of shared clonotypes between healthy human individuals. CDR3 length: 13 amino acids. CDR1 and CDR2 (germline): MNHNY, SVGAGI (reference sequence). The germline V and J ends were trimmed by 2 bases and 2 bases, with 7 bases remaining between them. To note about this clone: Other DNA variants within this sample encode the same CDR3.

Clones were sequenced by immunoSEQ multiplex PCR, and TCRdb holds only the in-frame ones, with some missing. Altogether about 2.4 million clones are present, more than 90% being singletons, with the ten largest covering over 0.12%. V usage is TRBV6-6 and J usage is TRBJ2-7; no firm D call. Material: naive CD4+ T cells sorted from blood. Subset described: CD45RA+ positively selected. The receptor comes from a man aged 18 to 35 in good health. The CDR3 nucleotides read TGTGCCAGCAGTTACGGGGTGGCCTACGAGCAGTACTTC. Protein: CASSYGVAYEQYF.